This T cell receptor (beta chain) derives from a study of T cell repertoires in cytomegalovirus infection. A word on this clonotype: Antigen specificity is unknown.

TCRdb re-called the reads through MiXCR, storing one row per CDR3 protein. This repertoire shows around 900,000 distinct CDR3 sequences, around 32% found once; its top ten account for over 13%. Germline V gene sequence: CDR1 MNHEY, CDR2 SMNVEV (reference sequence). The CDR3 is made up of 15 amino acids. Deletions cut 5 bases from V and 1 base from J, with 12 bases between. This receptor was obtained from a human donor in good health (CMV status not recorded). Some clones in this sample may be carry-over from other donors' samples. This specimen consisted of cultured CD8+ T cells from PBMCs, obtained from culture after CMV antigen stimulation. V and J are TRBV27 and TRBJ1-5; D is ambiguous. In DNA, the CDR3 is TGTGCCAGCAGTCCTCGGAGGGCGAGCAATCAGCCCCAGCATTTT. Amino acid sequence: CASSPRRASNQPQHF.